Presented here are 17 T cell receptor beta chains from one specimen sequenced in a study of a mutant IDH1 vaccine in newly diagnosed glioma (dated by TCRdb to the early 2020s). The library was made by the immunoSEQ multiplex PCR assay. TCRdb's version of the immuneACCESS table is confined to in-frame rearrangements and falls short of the full clone set. An unresolved V gene accounts for under half of the shortfall where checked; the remainder is of unknown origin. This sample holds approximately 79,000 clones; 75% to 90% were observed only once. The ten largest make up approximately 0.8% of the sample. Explained via the paper, the time point label denotes: week 23, last vaccination. Every vaccine dose consisted of 300 ug of a 20-mer mutant IDH1 peptide in Montanide, administered subcutaneously together with topical imiquimod. No antigens are known for them. The input for sequencing was PBMCs, taken from a glioma patient whose treatment included an IDH1 peptide vaccine. These receptors all come from a woman aged 50 to 60 with glioma.

V gene TRBV27 combines with J gene TRBJ2-3; tentatively, D is TRBD2 (6 bases). Germline CDR1 and CDR2: MNHEY and SMNVEV (reference sequence). CDR3 length: 14 amino acids. V dropped 6 bases and J dropped 5 bases, with 15 bases sitting between them. CDR3 sequence: CASRSGLLGDTQYF. CDR3 nucleotide sequence: TGTGCCAGCAGATCGGGACTGCTCGGAGATACGCAGTATTTT.

In DNA, the CDR3 is TGTGCCAGCAGTGAAGACCCCTCAGGCAATCAGCCCCAGCATTTT. Translation gives CASSEDPSGNQPQHF. This chain connects TRBV6-1 to TRBJ1-5, with D uncertain. Germline lookup yields CDR1 MNHNS and CDR2 SASEGT. V lost 1 base, J lost 2 bases, and 9 bases lay in between. The CDR3 contains 15 residues.

This clone was observed a single time. The chain is built from TRBV28 and TRBJ2-1, with D maybe TRBD1 (6 bases). The germline gives CDR1 MDHEN, CDR2 SYDVKM. V was trimmed by 6 bases and J by 6 bases, leaving 12 bases between them. This CDR3 has 13 amino acids. This CDR3 reads CASSFTGINEQFF. The DNA of the CDR3 is TGTGCCAGCAGCTTCACAGGGATCAATGAGCAGTTCTTC.

The rearrangement joins TRBV28 to TRBJ1-4; 8 bases match TRBD1. V trimming: 2 bases; J trimming: 2 bases; junction bases outside the gene matches: 7. Germline values: CDR1 MDHEN, CDR2 SYDVKM. The CDR3 is made up of 17 amino acids. The CDR3 loop is CASSLGQGVRTNEKLFF. The CDR3 DNA sequence: TGTGCCAGCAGTTTAGGACAGGGCGTCCGGACTAATGAAAAACTGTTTTTT.

The V and J genes are TRBV5-6 and TRBJ2-7; TRBD1 or TRBD2 may be the D gene (5 bases each). The V gene's germline CDR1 is SGHDT and CDR2 YYEEEE. This CDR3 comprises 16 residues. Trimming pared 4 bases from V and 3 bases from J, leaving 20 bases between. In DNA, the CDR3 is TGTGCCAGCAGCCCCGCCAGACGGGGCCCGGGCTACGAGCAGTACTTC. Protein sequence: CASSPARRGPGYEQYF.

The chain employs TRBV6-4 and TRBJ2-3; possibly TRBD1 for D (6 bases). Germline CDR1 MRHNA, CDR2 SNTAGT. The CDR3 is 14 amino acids. V lost 2 bases and J 4 bases, leaving 10 bases between the germline ends. The chain's CDR3 is CASSDRGYPDTQYF. CDR3 nucleotides: TGTGCCAGCAGTGACAGGGGGTACCCAGATACGCAGTATTTT.

The CDR3 sequence is CASSSPLRDMSSNEQFF. DNA for the CDR3: TGCGCCAGCAGCTCACCCCTCCGGGACATGTCCAGCAATGAGCAGTTCTTC. This chain uses TRBV5-1 with TRBJ2-1, with D tentatively TRBD1 (6 bases). The germline V and J ends were trimmed by 3 bases and 6 bases, with 22 bases remaining between them. Germline V gene data show CDR1 as SGHRS and CDR2 as YFSETQ. This CDR3 comprises 17 residues.

The rearrangement links TRBV6-6 to TRBJ2-7; TRBD2 agrees at 12 bases. Trimming at V came to 7 bases and at J to 5 bases, leaving 9 bases not matched to a gene. The CDR3 is 15 amino acids. Germline V gene sequence: CDR1 MNHNY, CDR2 SVGAGI (reference sequence). For the CDR3, the DNA is TGTGCCAGCACCCCGACTAGCGGGAGCGTGAACGAGCAGTACTTC. Translated, it gives CASTPTSGSVNEQYF.

V and J are TRBV6-5 and TRBJ1-2, with D tentatively TRBD1 (6 bases). Per the germline V gene, CDR1 is MNHEY and CDR2 is SVGAGI. CDR3 length equals 14 residues. V shed 2 bases and J shed 4 bases, with 11 bases lying between them. This CDR3 reads CASSYEGGSYGYTF. For the CDR3, the DNA is TGTGCCAGCAGTTACGAGGGGGGAAGCTATGGCTACACCTTC.

This chain joins TRBV28 and TRBJ1-1, with TRBD1 matching 7 bases. CDR3 length: 13 amino acids. Germline V gene sequence: CDR1 MDHEN, CDR2 SYDVKM. The J segment lost 5 bases and the V segment lost 2 bases, leaving 2 bases of the junction unmatched. CDR3 amino acids: CASSLGRGTEAFF. CDR3 coding DNA: TGTGCCAGCAGTTTAGGCAGGGGGACTGAAGCTTTCTTT. Drawing the rest from reference TRBV28 and TRBJ1-1, the complete variable domain is DVKVTQSSRYLVKRTGEKVFLECVQDMDHENMFWYRQDPGLGLRLIYFSYDVKMKEKGDIPEGYSVSREKKERFSLILESASTNQTSMYLCASSLGRGTEAFFGQGTRLTVV.

The chain carries TRBV7-3 and TRBJ2-1; tentatively, D is TRBD1 (6 bases). From germline, CDR1 is SGHTA and CDR2 FQGTGA. CDR3 size: 15 residues. Trimming shortened V by 5 bases and J by 4 bases, and 15 bases separated the two germline ends. CDR3 in amino acids: CASSPLGARYNEQFF. The CDR3 DNA reads as TGTGCCAGCAGCCCACTGGGGGCGCGGTACAATGAGCAGTTCTTC.

The gene calls are TRBV6-6 and TRBJ1-2, with D possibly TRBD1 on 5 matching bases. CDR1 MNHNY and CDR2 SVGAGI come from the germline V gene (reference sequence). V lost 11 bases to trimming and J lost 2 bases, with 15 bases between them. The CDR3 loop spans 13 amino acids. The CDR3 region has the DNA TGTGCCGTCCGGCGGGGCGCCAACTATGGCTACACCTTC. This codes for CAVRRGANYGYTF.

The J gene is TRBJ1-3, the V gene TRBV7-6; D is uncertain. Germline V gives CDR1 SGHVS, CDR2 FNYEAQ. There are 15 residues in the CDR3. Trimming shortened V by 5 bases and J by 0 bases, and 11 bases separated the two germline ends. The CDR3 region is CASSLLVNSGNTIYF. CDR3 DNA: TGTGCCAGCAGCCTTTTGGTCAACTCTGGAAACACCATATATTTT.

V and J are TRBV6-6 and TRBJ2-5, with TRBD2 matching over 10 bases. CDR1 is MNHNY and CDR2 is SVGAGI in the germline V gene (reference sequence). The CDR3 contains 16 residues. Trimming at V came to 2 bases and at J to 3 bases, leaving 6 bases not matched to a gene. The CDR3 region is CASSYLLAGVEETQYF. The CDR3 DNA reads TGTGCCAGCAGTTACCTCCTAGCGGGAGTAGAAGAGACCCAGTACTTC.

The chain is built from TRBV7-8 and TRBJ2-3; the D call may be TRBD1 or TRBD2 (5 bases each). V shed 4 bases and J shed 2 bases, with 13 bases lying between them. CDR1 SGHVS and CDR2 FQNEAQ come from the germline V gene. The CDR3 has 15 residues. The CDR3 nucleotides are TGTGCCAGCAGCTACTCCGGGACGTACACAGATACGCAGTATTTT. Translating gives CASSYSGTYTDTQYF.

V is TRBV2 and J is TRBJ2-7; 8 bases are shared with TRBD2. Germline CDR1 and CDR2: SNHLY and FYNNEI. The trim removed 8 bases at V and 6 bases at J, leaving 9 bases unmatched. CDR3 size: 13 residues. CDR3 amino acids: CASLFVGGGEQYF. The CDR3 nucleotides are TGTGCCAGCCTGTTCGTCGGGGGGGGCGAGCAGTACTTC.

This rearrangement joins TRBV2 to TRBJ1-5, with D unresolved. The CDR3 extends over 13 amino acids. V was cut by 6 bases and J by 5 bases, with 11 bases left in between. The V gene's germline CDR1 is SNHLY and CDR2 FYNNEI. CDR3 residues: CASSYRRDQPQHF. DNA for the CDR3: TGTGCCAGCAGCTACCGGCGGGATCAGCCCCAGCATTTT.